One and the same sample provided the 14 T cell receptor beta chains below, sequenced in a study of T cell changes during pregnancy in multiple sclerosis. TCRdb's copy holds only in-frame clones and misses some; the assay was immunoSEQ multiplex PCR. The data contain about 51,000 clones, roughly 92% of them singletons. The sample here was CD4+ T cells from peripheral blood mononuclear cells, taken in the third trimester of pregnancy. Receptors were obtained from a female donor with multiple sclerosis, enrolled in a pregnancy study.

The CDR3 nucleotides are TGTGCCAGCAGCAAAGCGGGAGGGGAAGGCTACGAGCAGTACTTC. It is translated as CASSKAGGEGYEQYF. J is TRBJ2-7 and V is TRBV11-3; 10 nucleotides line up with TRBD2. V was pared by 5 bases and J by 3 bases, with 7 bases of the junction left unmatched. CDR1 is SGHNT, CDR2 YENEEA, per germline. The CDR3 is made up of 15 amino acids.

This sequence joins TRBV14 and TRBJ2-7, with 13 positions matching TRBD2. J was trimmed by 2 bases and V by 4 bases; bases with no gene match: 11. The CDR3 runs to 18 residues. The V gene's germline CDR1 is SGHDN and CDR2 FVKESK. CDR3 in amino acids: CASSLGGLAGSLPYEQYF. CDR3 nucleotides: TGTGCCAGCAGCCTCGGGGGACTAGCGGGATCCCTACCCTACGAGCAGTACTTC.

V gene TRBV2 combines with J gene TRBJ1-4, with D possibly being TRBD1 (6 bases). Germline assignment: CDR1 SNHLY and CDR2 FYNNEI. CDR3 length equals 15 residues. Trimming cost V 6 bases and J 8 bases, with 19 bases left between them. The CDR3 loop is CASRVSGQFIEKLFF. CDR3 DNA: TGTGCCAGCAGAGTTTCCGGACAGTTTATCGAAAAACTGTTTTTT. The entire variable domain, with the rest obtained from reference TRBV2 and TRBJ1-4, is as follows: EPEVTQTPSHQVTQMGQEVILRCVPISNHLYFYWYRQILGQKVEFLVSFYNNEISEKSEIFDDQFSVERPDGSNFTLKIRSTKLEDSAMYFCASRVSGQFIEKLFFGSGTQLSVL.

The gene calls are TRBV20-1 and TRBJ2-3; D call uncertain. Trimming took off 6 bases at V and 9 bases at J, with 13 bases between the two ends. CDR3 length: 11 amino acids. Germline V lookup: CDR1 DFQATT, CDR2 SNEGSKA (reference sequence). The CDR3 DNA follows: TGCAGTGCCGTACCCGGAGCAACGCAGTATTTT. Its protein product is CSAVPGATQYF.

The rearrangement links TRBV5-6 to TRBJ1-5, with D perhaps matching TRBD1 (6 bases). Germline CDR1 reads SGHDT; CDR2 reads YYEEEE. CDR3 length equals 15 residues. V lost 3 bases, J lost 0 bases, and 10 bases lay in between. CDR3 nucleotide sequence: TGTGCCAGCAGCTCGGGACATTTTAGCAATCAGCCCCAGCATTTT. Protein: CASSSGHFSNQPQHF.

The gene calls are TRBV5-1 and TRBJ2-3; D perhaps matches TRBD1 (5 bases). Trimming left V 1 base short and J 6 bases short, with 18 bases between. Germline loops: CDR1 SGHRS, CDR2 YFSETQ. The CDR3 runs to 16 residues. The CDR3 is CASSLRGGQVRDTQYF. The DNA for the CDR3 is TGCGCCAGCAGCTTGAGGGGCGGCCAGGTTAGGGATACGCAGTATTTT.

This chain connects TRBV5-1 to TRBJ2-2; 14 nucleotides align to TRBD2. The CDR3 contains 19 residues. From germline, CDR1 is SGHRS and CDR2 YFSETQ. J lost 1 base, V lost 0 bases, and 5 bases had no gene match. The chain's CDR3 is CASSLVRLAGGRNTGELFF. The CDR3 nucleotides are TGCGCCAGCAGCTTGGTCCGACTAGCGGGAGGGCGGAACACCGGGGAGCTGTTTTTT.

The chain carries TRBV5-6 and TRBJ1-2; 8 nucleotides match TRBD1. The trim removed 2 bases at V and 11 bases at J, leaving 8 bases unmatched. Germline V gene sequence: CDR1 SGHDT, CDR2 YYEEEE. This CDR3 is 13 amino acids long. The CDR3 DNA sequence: TGTGCCAGCAGCTTTACGGGACAGGCATCTTACACCTTC. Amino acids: CASSFTGQASYTF.

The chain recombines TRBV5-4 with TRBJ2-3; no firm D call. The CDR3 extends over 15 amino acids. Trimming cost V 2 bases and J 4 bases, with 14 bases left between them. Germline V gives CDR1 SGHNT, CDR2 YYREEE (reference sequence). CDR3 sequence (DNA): TGTGCCAGCAGCTTTACTTGGCTAGGAGCAGATACGCAGTATTTT. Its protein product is CASSFTWLGADTQYF.

The CDR3 DNA follows: TGTGCCAGCAGCCCTACCACTATAGGGCAGTTCTTC. It yields the protein CASSPTTIGQFF. The V gene is TRBV27, the J gene TRBJ2-1; D unclear. This CDR3 comprises 12 residues. CDR1 and CDR2 from the germline V gene are MNHEY and SMNVEV (reference sequence). V shed 6 bases and J shed 12 bases, with 15 bases lying between them.

CDR3 loop: CASSSRDRSGANVLTF. CDR3 in DNA: TGTGCCAGCAGCTCTAGGGACAGGTCTGGGGCCAACGTCCTGACTTTC. The chain couples TRBV7-8 to TRBJ2-6, with 8 bases aligning to TRBD1. J gave up 1 base and V 4 bases, and 3 bases lay outside the gene matches. Germline assignment: CDR1 SGHVS and CDR2 FQNEAQ. This CDR3 comprises 16 residues.

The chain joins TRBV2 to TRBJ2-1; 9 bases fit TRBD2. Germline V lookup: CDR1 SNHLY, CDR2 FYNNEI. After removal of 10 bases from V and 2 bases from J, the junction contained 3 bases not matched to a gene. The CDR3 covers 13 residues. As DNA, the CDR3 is TGTGCCACTGTAGCGGGAGCCTACAATGAGCAGTTCTTC. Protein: CATVAGAYNEQFF.

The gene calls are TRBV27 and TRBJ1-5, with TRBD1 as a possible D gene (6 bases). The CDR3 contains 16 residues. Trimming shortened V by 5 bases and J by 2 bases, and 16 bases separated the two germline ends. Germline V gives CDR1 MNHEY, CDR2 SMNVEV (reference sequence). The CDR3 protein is CASSQITGLGNQPQHF. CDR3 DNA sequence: TGTGCCAGCAGTCAGATAACAGGGCTCGGCAATCAGCCCCAGCATTTT.

The CDR3: CASSQELATTDTQYF. In nucleotides, the CDR3 is TGTGCCAGCAGCCAAGAGCTAGCGACCACAGATACGCAGTATTTT. The chain combines TRBV14 with TRBJ2-3; maybe TRBD2 (6 bases). Per the germline V gene, CDR1 is SGHDN and CDR2 is FVKESK. V was trimmed by 0 bases and J by 2 bases, leaving 9 bases between them. The CDR3 is 15 amino acids. The whole variable domain, filled in from reference TRBV14 and TRBJ2-3, reads EAGVTQFPSHSVIEKGQTVTLRCDPISGHDNLYWYRRVMGKEIKFLLHFVKESKQDESGMPNNRFLAERTGGTYSTLKVQPAELEDSGVYFCASSQELATTDTQYFGPGTRLTVL.